This T cell receptor beta chain was identified in a study of blood T cell repertoires in COVID-19. Study in general: Donors in the United States, Italy and Spain gave samples during acute or convalescent COVID-19. Sources were T cells, B-cell-depleted T cells, or PBMCs; the material itself was cDNA or gDNA.

Per the original methods: Researchers report that nucleated cell counts were estimated from reference gene primer amplification. Assay: immunoSEQ multiplex PCR; the TCRdb copy retains only in-frame clones and omits some. The V and J calls and clone size come from that table; D and trimming were worked out from the DNA. In the table there are about 380,000 clones, 81% of which are singletons. In germline, CDR1 is SEHNR, CDR2 FQNEAQ (reference sequence). V was cut by 3 bases and J by 4 bases, with 12 bases left in between. The CDR3 runs to 14 residues. Input material: peripheral blood. This chain joins TRBV7-9 and TRBJ1-1; perhaps TRBD1 as D (5 bases). The clonotype was recovered from a human donor with acute or convalescent COVID-19. The donor label of this sample is uncertain. CDR3 sequence: CASSLAGDSTEAFF. CDR3 DNA sequence: TGTGCCAGCAGCTTGGCGGGGGATTCCACTGAAGCTTTCTTT.